This entry features one T cell receptor beta chain sequence. The sample belongs to a study of blood T cells in healthy people across ages. A second about 7 to 11 cycle PCR used barcoded and J-beta primers. Each cDNA was tagged by a template-switch adaptor containing 12 random nucleotides. TCRdb re-analysed the 5' RACE reads in MiXCR, keeping a single row per CDR3 protein. The profile shows around 600,000 distinct CDR3 sequences, around 48% of them singletons. The TCR sequence derives from an older man in good health. Specimen: blood.

CDR3 coding DNA: TGCAGCACGGGACCTAAAGGCGGGGAGACAGATACGCAGTATTTT. Amino acids: CSTGPKGGETDTQYF. The chain is built from TRBV29-1 and TRBJ2-3; a weak D match, TRBD2 (6 bases). Looked up from germline, CDR1 is SQVTM and CDR2 is ANQGSEA. The germline V and J ends were trimmed by 8 bases and 3 bases, with 21 bases remaining between them. This CDR3 has 15 residues.